This T cell receptor beta chain was obtained from a study of shared clonotypes between healthy human individuals. TCRdb's copy holds only in-frame clones and misses some; the assay was immunoSEQ multiplex PCR. The table shows 450,000 to 600,000 clones, with approximately 79% occurring only once. CDR3 length: 14 amino acids. Germline V gene lookup returns CDR1 ENHRY and CDR2 SYGVKD. Trimming cost V 10 bases and J 5 bases; bases outside gene matches: 12. The rearrangement links TRBV10-3 to TRBJ2-5, with 8 bases identical to TRBD2. This sequence was found in a woman in her thirties or forties in good health. Some clones in this sample may be carry-over from other donors' samples. Source material: PBMCs. This CDR3 reads CATKGEREFETQYF. CDR3 bases: TGTGCCACGAAGGGGGAGCGGGAGTTCGAGACCCAGTACTTC.